These 14 T cell receptor beta chains originate from one sample sequenced in a study of T-cell memory formation after mild COVID-19. MiXCR, run by TCRdb on the 5' RACE reads, gives a single entry per CDR3 protein. This repertoire shows about 620,000 distinct CDR3 sequences, roughly 17% found once; its top ten account for more than 10%. The source material was PBMCs or a T cell subset sorted from them (not recorded which). The receptors originated from an adult woman who had mild COVID-19 (a few samples of this study predate the infection). Cell type and time point are not known.

The chain has TRBV6-6 and TRBJ2-1; TRBD2 might be the D (6 bases). The V end lost 0 bases, the J end lost 7 bases, and 13 bases lay between the germline ends. CDR3 length: 15 amino acids. Germline CDR1 is MNHNY and CDR2 is SVGAGI (reference sequence). CDR3 amino acids: CASSYSTGERNEQFF. As DNA, the CDR3 is TGTGCCAGCAGTTACTCTACGGGAGAGAGGAATGAGCAGTTCTTC.

In this sample, this clonotype turned up a few times. CDR3 sequence: CASSQIRDRERLGNEQFF. Here the CDR3 DNA reads TGTGCCAGCAGCCAAATTAGGGACAGGGAACGTCTGGGCAATGAGCAGTTCTTC. This chain connects TRBV3-2 to TRBJ2-1; the table names TRBD1, a call not compared with the DNA. TRBV3-2 is shown as a pseudogene. The CDR3 has 18 amino acids.

This clonotype has more than one count but fewer than ten. The chain uses TRBV24-1 and TRBJ2-3; maybe TRBD2 (5 bases). V gave up 0 bases and J gave up 1 base, with 10 bases separating them. The CDR3 runs to 16 residues. Per germline, CDR1 KGHDR and CDR2 SFDVKD. CDR3 nucleotides: TGTGCCACCAGTGATTTGGTGGGAGAACGCACAGATACGCAGTATTTT. Translated: CATSDLVGERTDTQYF.

The genes are TRBV14 and TRBJ2-1, with TRBD1 identical over 8 bases. V was clipped by 4 bases and J by 2 bases; unmatched bases: 4. Germline CDR1 and CDR2: SGHDN and FVKESK. The CDR3 sequence is 15 residues long. The CDR3 DNA reads as TGTGCCAGCAGCCTTTCGGGACAGGCCTACAATGAGCAGTTCTTC. It yields the protein CASSLSGQAYNEQFF.

The chain recombines TRBV4-1 with TRBJ1-1, with 9 bases matching TRBD1. This CDR3 spans 14 amino acids. V shed 4 bases, J shed 8 bases, and the junction held 8 bases outside the gene matches. Germline CDR1 MGHRA, CDR2 YSYEKL. The CDR3 nucleotides read TGCGCCAGCAGCCGAACCGGGACAGGGATCGAAGCTTTCTTT. Protein: CASSRTGTGIEAFF.

This chain joins TRBV20-1 and TRBJ2-5, with D possibly TRBD2 on 7 matching bases. Looked up from germline, CDR1 is DFQATT and CDR2 is SNEGSKA (reference sequence). The CDR3 covers 16 residues. The V and J ends lost 1 base and 0 bases respectively, with 15 bases between them. CDR3 sequence reads: CSARGVGGGNQETQYF. In DNA, the CDR3 is TGCAGTGCTAGAGGTGTGGGGGGGGGCAACCAAGAGACCCAGTACTTC.

CDR3 amino acids: CASSGTADVETQYF. For the CDR3, the DNA is TGTGCCAGCAGTGGGACAGCGGATGTAGAGACCCAGTACTTC. The genes are TRBV12-3 or TRBV12-4 and TRBJ2-5, with TRBD1 matching 7 bases. This CDR3 region has 14 residues. Trimming took 5 bases from V and 4 from J; bases not matched to a gene: 7.

V usage is TRBV4-2 and J usage is TRBJ1-1; possible D gene TRBD1, 5 bases. CDR1 is LGHNA and CDR2 is YNFKEQ in the germline V gene. This CDR3 is built from 16 residues. V was pared by 0 bases and J by 0 bases, with 11 bases between. This CDR3 reads CASSQEIRGMNTEAFF. As DNA, the CDR3 is TGTGCCAGCAGCCAAGAAATAAGGGGCATGAACACTGAAGCTTTCTTT.

CDR3 sequence: CASSVGAISGNTIYF. The CDR3 DNA reads as TGCGCCAGCAGCGTAGGAGCGATCTCTGGAAACACCATATATTTT. The gene calls are TRBV5-1 and TRBJ1-3; D unresolved. Germline CDR1 and CDR2: SGHRS and YFSETQ. The ends were cut back, 4 bases at V and 0 bases at J, with 11 bases in the middle. This CDR3 contains 15 residues.

This clonotype was seen only a few times. The gene calls are TRBV4-1 and TRBJ1-1; D call uncertain. V was pared by 0 bases and J by 6 bases, with 11 bases between. CDR3 size: 14 residues. The germline V gene encodes CDR1 MGHRA and CDR2 YSYEKL. CDR3 protein: CASSQDRGVPEAFF. DNA for the CDR3: TGCGCCAGCAGCCAAGATAGAGGAGTCCCTGAAGCTTTCTTT.

The chain is built from TRBV4-3 and TRBJ1-2; 11 nucleotides agree with TRBD1. Trimming cost V 1 base and J 7 bases; bases outside gene matches: 5. The CDR3 runs to 15 residues. Germline-derived CDR1 and CDR2 are LGHNA and YSLEER. CDR3 DNA: TGCGCCAGCAGCCAAGGCCGGACAGGGGGCTTTGGCTACACCTTC. This encodes CASSQGRTGGFGYTF.

This clonotype occurred many times. The rearrangement links TRBV7-2 to TRBJ2-1, with 8 bases aligning to TRBD2. V lost 5 bases to trimming and J lost 1 base; unmatched junction nucleotides: 7. The CDR3 sequence is 16 residues long. In germline, CDR1 is SGHTA, CDR2 FQGNSA. DNA of the CDR3: TGTGCCAGCAGCAAGAGCGGGGGTTATTCCTACAATGAGCAGTTCTTC. Its protein product is CASSKSGGYSYNEQFF. Supplemented by reference TRBV7-2 and TRBJ2-1, the full variable domain reads GAGVSQSPSNKVTEKGKDVELRCDPISGHTALYWYRQSLGQGLEFLIYFQGNSAPDKSGLPSDRFSAERTGGSVSTLTIQRTQQEDSAVYLCASSKSGGYSYNEQFFGPGTRLTVL.

This rearrangement joins TRBV12-5 to TRBJ2-5; D might be TRBD2 (5 bases). Trimming stripped 5 bases from V and 3 bases from J, with 10 bases between. The CDR3 is made up of 13 amino acids. Germline lookup yields CDR1 LGHNT and CDR2 FRNRAP. CDR3 in DNA: TGTGCTAGTGGTACGGGGTGGGAAGAGACCCAGTACTTC. Translating gives CASGTGWEETQYF.

The rearrangement uses TRBV7-3 and TRBJ2-1; 10 bases are a match to TRBD2. This CDR3 comprises 14 residues. The J segment lost 9 bases and the V segment lost 2 bases, leaving 4 bases of the junction unmatched. Germline-derived CDR1 and CDR2 are SGHTA and FQGTGA. The CDR3 DNA reads as TGTGCCAGCAGCTTACAGCGGGGGGGCAGTGAGCAGTTCTTC. Translation gives CASSLQRGGSEQFF.